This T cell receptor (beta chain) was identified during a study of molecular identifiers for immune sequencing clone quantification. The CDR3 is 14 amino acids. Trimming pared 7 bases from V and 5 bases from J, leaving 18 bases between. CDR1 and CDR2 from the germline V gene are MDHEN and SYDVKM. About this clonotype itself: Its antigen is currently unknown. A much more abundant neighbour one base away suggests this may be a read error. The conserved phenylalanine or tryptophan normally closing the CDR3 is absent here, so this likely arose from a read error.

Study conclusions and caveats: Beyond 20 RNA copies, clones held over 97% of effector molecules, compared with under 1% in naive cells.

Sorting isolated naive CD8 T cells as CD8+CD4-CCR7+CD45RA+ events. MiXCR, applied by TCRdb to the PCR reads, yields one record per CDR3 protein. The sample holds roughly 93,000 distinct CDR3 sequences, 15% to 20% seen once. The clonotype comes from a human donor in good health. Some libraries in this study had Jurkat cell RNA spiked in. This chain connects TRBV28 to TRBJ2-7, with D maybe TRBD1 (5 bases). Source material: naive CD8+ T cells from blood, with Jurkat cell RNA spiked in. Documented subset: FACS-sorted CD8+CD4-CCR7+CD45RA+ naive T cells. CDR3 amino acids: CASIPVGLGDEQYL. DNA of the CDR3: TGTGCCAGCATTCCAGTGGGGCTTGGGGACGAGCAGTACCTC.